These 3 T cell receptor beta chains came from one sample sequenced in a study. TCRdb itself ran the 5' RACE reads through MiXCR, one entry per CDR3 protein. The sample records some 64,000 distinct CDR3 sequences, about 22% being singletons. The sample was memory CD4+ T cells sorted from a lymph node. The sample's subset: memory CD4+ T cells, CD4+CD45RO+CD25-. The receptors originated from a female donor with breast cancer.

CDR3 sequence reads: CASSPGGYGVDEQFF. The CDR3 DNA follows: TGTGCCAGCAGCCCTGGCGGTTACGGGGTCGATGAGCAGTTCTTC. This sequence joins TRBV4-2 and TRBJ2-1; perhaps TRBD2 as D (5 bases). The CDR3 is made up of 15 amino acids. V dropped 4 bases and J dropped 8 bases, with 18 bases sitting between them. Germline CDR1 is LGHNA and CDR2 is YNFKEQ.

The chain is built from TRBV7-2 and TRBJ1-1, with D possibly matching TRBD1 (6 bases). Per the germline V gene, CDR1 is SGHTA and CDR2 is FQGNSA. V was clipped by 4 bases and J by 7 bases, with 16 bases between them. CDR3 length: 14 residues. The CDR3 DNA reads as TGTGCCAGCAGCTATGGAGGGGGGGGATATGAAGCTTTCTTT. Translated, it gives CASSYGGGGYEAFF.

The table lists this clonotype with a few counts. The J gene is TRBJ1-3, the V gene TRBV25-1, with 11 bases identical to TRBD1. Germline CDR1 and CDR2: MGHDK and SYGVNS. CDR3 length: 14 residues. V was clipped by 7 bases and J by 4 bases; unmatched bases: 3. The CDR3 sequence: CASTDRGPGNTIYF. The CDR3 DNA reads as TGTGCCAGCACGGACAGGGGGCCAGGAAACACCATATATTTT.